Below, 12 T cell receptor beta chains from the same sample are listed, as sequenced in a study of blood T cell repertoires in COVID-19. Method: immunoSEQ multiplex PCR; TCRdb's copy keeps in-frame clones and lacks some. This table has approximately 270,000 clones, around 89% appearing once. Sequencing input: peripheral blood. Source of these receptors: a man younger than 40 with acute or convalescent COVID-19.

This chain joins TRBV27 and TRBJ2-7; D may be TRBD1 (5 bases). CDR3 length: 14 amino acids. Germline CDR1 reads MNHEY; CDR2 reads SMNVEV (reference sequence). V lost 6 bases to trimming and J lost 3 bases, with 15 bases between them. Here the CDR3 DNA reads TGTGCCAGCAGGGCCAGGGCTATAGGCTACGAGCAGTACTTC. As protein: CASRARAIGYEQYF.

This clone was observed a few times. This chain links TRBV27 with TRBJ2-2; D is ambiguous. CDR1 is MNHEY, CDR2 SMNVEV, per germline (reference sequence). CDR3 length equals 15 residues. Trimming took off 3 bases at V and 4 bases at J, with 12 bases between the two ends. CDR3 sequence reads: CASSFSSESTGELFF. The CDR3, as DNA: TGTGCCAGCAGTTTCTCAAGCGAATCCACCGGGGAGCTGTTTTTT.

The V gene is TRBV30, the J gene TRBJ1-1, with D hard to call. CDR3 length: 15 amino acids. Trimming removed 2 bases from V and 10 bases from J, with 23 bases in between. Per germline, CDR1 GTSNPN and CDR2 SVGIG (reference sequence). The CDR3 sequence is CAWSNNLAGKGRAFF. CDR3 DNA sequence: TGTGCCTGGAGTAACAATCTCGCGGGGAAAGGGAGAGCTTTCTTT.

The rearrangement uses TRBV7-9 and TRBJ1-4; 8 bases agree with TRBD1. J lost 11 bases, V lost 5 bases, and 13 bases had no gene match. This CDR3 has 15 amino acids. Germline assignment: CDR1 SEHNR and CDR2 FQNEAQ (reference sequence). The CDR3 DNA reads as TGTGCCAGCAGCCAGATGAAACAGGGGGTTGAGAAACTGTTTTTT. Protein: CASSQMKQGVEKLFF.

This clone occurred a few times. The rearrangement links TRBV5-4 to TRBJ2-5; tentative D call: TRBD2 (6 bases). From germline, CDR1 is SGHNT and CDR2 YYREEE (reference sequence). The V gene lost 4 bases and the J gene lost 6 bases, with 19 bases spanning the gap. The CDR3 runs to 15 residues. CDR3 sequence: CASSLASTGRKTQYF. Written as DNA, the CDR3 is TGTGCCAGCAGCCTAGCCAGTACGGGGAGGAAGACCCAGTACTTC.

The gene calls are TRBV30 and TRBJ1-4; D remains unclear. Trimming removed 2 bases from V and 2 bases from J, with 6 bases in between. Germline lookup yields CDR1 GTSNPN and CDR2 SVGIG (reference sequence). There are 13 residues in the CDR3. The CDR3 is CAWSITTNEKLFF. CDR3 nucleotides: TGTGCCTGGAGTATCACTACTAATGAAAAACTGTTTTTT.

The chain combines TRBV6-5 with TRBJ2-5; TRBD2 aligns across 13 bases. The trim removed 8 bases at V and 1 base at J, leaving 4 bases unmatched. Germline CDR1 MNHEY, CDR2 SVGAGI. This CDR3 comprises 15 residues. The CDR3 spells CASATSGGSQETQYF. CDR3 nucleotide sequence: TGTGCCAGCGCGACTAGCGGGGGGTCCCAAGAGACCCAGTACTTC.

The rearrangement joins TRBV5-1 to TRBJ1-5; TRBD1 matches at 7 bases. The germline V gene has CDR1 SGHRS and CDR2 YFSETQ. The CDR3 is 15 amino acids. The ends lost 0 bases at V and 3 bases at J; junction bases unmatched: 3. Here the CDR3 reads CASSLDGQANQPQHF. The CDR3 region has the DNA TGCGCCAGCAGCTTGGATGGACAGGCCAATCAGCCCCAGCATTTT.

In its sample, this clone was seen once. The V call is TRBV3-1 (or the pseudogene TRBV3-2), the J call TRBJ2-7; TRBD1 aligns across 9 bases. V lost 4 bases and J lost 7; bases outside the gene matches: 8. Germline V gene sequence: CDR1 LGHDT, CDR2 YNNKEL (reference sequence). The CDR3 contains 14 residues. The CDR3 DNA is TGTGCCAGCAGCCCCGGGACAGGGATAAGGGAGCAGTACTTC. Its protein is CASSPGTGIREQYF.

This clone was picked up one time. The J gene is TRBJ1-1, the V gene TRBV19, with 10 bases lining up with TRBD1. From germline, CDR1 is LNHDA and CDR2 SQIVND (reference sequence). This CDR3 region has 15 residues. V was clipped by 5 bases and J by 4 bases; unmatched bases: 7. CDR3 loop: CASSPRDRGSTEAFF. The CDR3 DNA reads TGTGCCAGTAGTCCGCGGGACAGGGGATCCACTGAAGCTTTCTTT.

V is TRBV19 and J is TRBJ1-1, with D possibly TRBD1 on 6 matching bases. The germline V gene has CDR1 LNHDA and CDR2 SQIVND (reference sequence). The CDR3 totals 14 residues. The ends were cut back, 3 bases at V and 5 bases at J, with 13 bases in the middle. The CDR3 DNA follows: TGTGCCAGTAGTATGAAACAGGGTCAGACTGAAGCTTTCTTT. Residues: CASSMKQGQTEAFF.

The chain uses TRBV5-6 and TRBJ1-4; D ambiguous. The CDR3 contains 17 residues. The V end lost 0 bases, the J end lost 5 bases, and 17 bases lay between the germline ends. Germline-derived CDR1 and CDR2 are SGHDT and YYEEEE. CDR3 in amino acids: CASSLAEMGRSNEKLFF. The CDR3 DNA reads TGTGCCAGCAGCTTGGCCGAGATGGGCAGATCAAATGAAAAACTGTTTTTT.